What follows are 30 T cell receptor beta chains derived from one specimen sequenced in a study of blood T cells in healthy people across ages. A second PCR of roughly 7 to 11 cycles used a sample-barcoded 5' primer and a J-beta primer mix. TCRdb recomputed calls from the 5' RACE reads with MiXCR, one row per CDR3 protein. This sample has some 900,000 distinct CDR3 sequences; around 46% occur once, and the top ten carry 13%. The specimen sequenced was blood. The source is a young man in good health.

This clonotype was counted many times. The chain recombines TRBV7-6 with TRBJ2-6, with D tentatively TRBD1 or TRBD2 (6 bases each). The germline gives CDR1 SGHVS, CDR2 FNYEAQ. The CDR3 runs to 18 residues. Trimming left V 0 bases short and J 0 bases short, with 12 bases between. The CDR3 DNA is TGTGCCAGCAGCTTAGCCGGGGGACAAATCTCTGGGGCCAACGTCCTGACTTTC. Translation: CASSLAGGQISGANVLTF.

This clonotype was observed a handful of times. The gene calls are TRBV4-3 and TRBJ2-7; D unresolved. V was shortened by 3 bases and J by 0 bases, with 9 bases between the two germline ends. The CDR3 covers 14 residues. Germline-derived CDR1 and CDR2 are LGHNA and YSLEER. For the CDR3, the DNA is TGCGCCAGCAGCCAGGAGTTTAGCTCCTACGAGCAGTACTTC. It is translated as CASSQEFSSYEQYF.

The chain links TRBV20-1 to TRBJ2-3; possible D gene TRBD2, 6 bases. Germline CDR1 and CDR2: DFQATT and SNEGSKA (reference sequence). The CDR3 has 15 amino acids. Trimming took 3 bases from V and 0 from J, leaving 13 bases between them. DNA for the CDR3: TGCAGTGCTAGTGCCGCGGGGACTAGCACAGATACGCAGTATTTT. It is translated as CSASAAGTSTDTQYF.

The chain combines TRBV7-9 with TRBJ2-1; 7 bases map to TRBD1. Germline V gene data show CDR1 as SEHNR and CDR2 as FQNEAQ (reference sequence). This CDR3 region has 17 residues. Losses at the gene ends were 0 bases for V and 4 bases for J; bases not matched to a gene: 9. The CDR3 DNA reads TGTGCCAGCAGCTTAGCCGGGGACAGTCGCAATTACAATGAGCAGTTCTTC. As protein: CASSLAGDSRNYNEQFF.

This clonotype has just a few counts. V usage is TRBV10-3 and J usage is TRBJ1-5; D possibly corresponds to TRBD1 (5 bases). The germline CDR1 and CDR2 sequences are ENHRY and SYGVKD. This CDR3 has 14 residues. The V end was cut by 6 bases, the J end by 2 bases, with 11 bases between. Here the CDR3 DNA reads TGTGCCATCAGGGGGCAGTTGGGCAATCAGCCCCAGCATTTT. Translating gives CAIRGQLGNQPQHF.

About this clonotype itself: Compared with germline, one end of the junction differs, possibly owing to a read error. This chain connects TRBV13 to TRBJ2-3; D gene uncertain. The CDR3 is 15 residues long. The germline gives CDR1 PRHDT, CDR2 FYEKMQ (reference sequence). The CDR3 here is CACSLDSDLTDTQYF. CDR3 coding DNA: TGTGCCTGCAGCTTGGATTCGGACCTCACAGATACGCAGTATTTT.

This clonotype has ten or more counts. CDR3 coding DNA: TGTGCCATCAGCCCGGGGGGGACACTAGGCTACGAGCAGTACTTC. Translation: CAISPGGTLGYEQYF. The J gene is TRBJ2-7, the V gene TRBV10-3; 8 bases line up with TRBD2. J lost 3 bases, V lost 6 bases, and 10 bases had no gene match. The CDR3 is 15 residues long. CDR1 and CDR2 (germline): ENHRY, SYGVKD.

The CDR3 region is CASSLSMDTQYF. DNA of the CDR3: TGTGCCAGCAGCTTATCGATGGATACGCAGTATTTT. The chain recombines TRBV7-9 with TRBJ2-3; D is uncertain. This CDR3 is 12 amino acids long. The V gene lost 2 bases and the J gene lost 6 bases, with 6 bases spanning the gap. The germline V gene has CDR1 SEHNR and CDR2 FQNEAQ (reference sequence).

The V and J genes are TRBV28 and TRBJ1-4, with D possibly being TRBD1 (6 bases). The CDR3 contains 15 residues. The germline CDR1 and CDR2 sequences are MDHEN and SYDVKM. V was trimmed by 3 bases and J by 8 bases, leaving 16 bases between them. The CDR3 sequence: CASSLVTGLREKLFF. CDR3 bases: TGTGCCAGCAGTTTGGTTACAGGGTTGAGGGAAAAACTGTTTTTT. Full variable domain (rest looked up from reference TRBV28 and TRBJ1-4): DVKVTQSSRYLVKRTGEKVFLECVQDMDHENMFWYRQDPGLGLRLIYFSYDVKMKEKGDIPEGYSVSREKKERFSLILESASTNQTSMYLCASSLVTGLREKLFFGSGTQLSVL.

The chain joins TRBV12-3 or TRBV12-4 to TRBJ2-7; TRBD1 aligns across 9 bases. J gave up 0 bases and V 6 bases, and 6 bases lay outside the gene matches. The CDR3 is 15 amino acids. The CDR3 reads CASRGTGTFSYEQYF. Written as DNA, the CDR3 is TGTGCCAGCAGGGGGACAGGGACCTTCTCCTACGAGCAGTACTTC.

The V gene is TRBV12-3 or TRBV12-4, the J gene TRBJ2-3, with D possibly being TRBD1 or TRBD2 (5 bases each). V lost 6 bases and J 5 bases, leaving 15 bases between the germline ends. The CDR3 loop spans 14 amino acids. CDR3 amino acids: CASSPYGTLDTQYF. Here the CDR3 DNA reads TGTGCCAGCAGCCCTTACGGGACGCTAGATACGCAGTATTTT.

The rearrangement uses TRBV20-1 and TRBJ2-4, with 7 bases that match TRBD2. The end of the DNA fits TRBJ2-7 better, so the J call may be wrong. This CDR3 has 13 residues. CDR1 DFQATT and CDR2 SNEGSKA come from the germline V gene (reference sequence). The CDR3 loop is CSARAQLATEQYF. The DNA of the CDR3 is TGCAGTGCTAGAGCCCAACTAGCGACCGAGCAGTACTTC.

The rearrangement uses TRBV6-6 and TRBJ2-3, with D perhaps matching TRBD1 (5 bases). The CDR3 consists of 14 residues. CDR1 MNHNY and CDR2 SVGAGI come from the germline V gene (reference sequence). Trimming shortened V by 7 bases and J by 4 bases, and 15 bases separated the two germline ends. In DNA, the CDR3 is TGTGCCAGCACGGCGGACAACGCCGCAGATACGCAGTATTTT. Its protein product is CASTADNAADTQYF.

The chain uses TRBV5-1 and TRBJ1-1, with a possible D match to TRBD1 (5 bases). Deletions cut 0 bases from V and 4 bases from J, with 13 bases between. This CDR3 has 15 amino acids. In germline, CDR1 is SGHRS, CDR2 YFSETQ. The CDR3 protein is CASSLGGTPSTEAFF. The CDR3 DNA is TGCGCCAGCAGCTTGGGAGGGACCCCATCCACTGAAGCTTTCTTT.

The chain combines TRBV7-3 with TRBJ1-1; weak D call: TRBD1 (6 bases). CDR1 is SGHTA, CDR2 FQGTGA, per germline. V was clipped by 6 bases and J by 11 bases, with 19 bases between them. This CDR3 is built from 13 residues. The CDR3 nucleotides are TGTGCCAGCAGTTACCCGCCAGGGGTAAACGCTTTCTTT. Translated, it gives CASSYPPGVNAFF.

There are a few counts of this clonotype. The V call is TRBV28, the J call TRBJ2-4, with 8 nucleotides matching TRBD1. The CDR3 consists of 13 residues. The junction had 5 bases not matched to a gene; V was cut back by 7 bases and J by 6 bases. Germline V gives CDR1 MDHEN, CDR2 SYDVKM. The CDR3 region is CASTSGGTNIQYF. The DNA of the CDR3 is TGTGCCAGCACCTCAGGGGGCACAAACATTCAGTACTTC.

This clonotype has only a few counts. V is TRBV29-1 and J is TRBJ2-3; tentatively, D is TRBD2 (5 bases). Germline CDR1 SQVTM, CDR2 ANQGSEA. V lost 7 bases and J lost 0, with 11 bases in between. The CDR3 extends over 13 amino acids. CDR3 in amino acids: CSARRTSTDTQYF. CDR3 DNA sequence: TGCAGCGCGAGACGGACTAGCACAGATACGCAGTATTTT.

The rearrangement joins TRBV5-1 to TRBJ2-4; 10 bases match TRBD2. The CDR3 spans 16 residues. Germline CDR1 reads SGHRS; CDR2 reads YFSETQ. After removal of 0 bases from V and 7 bases from J, the junction contained 7 bases not matched to a gene. CDR3: CASSLEMASGGNIQYF. The CDR3, as DNA: TGCGCCAGCAGCTTGGAGATGGCTAGCGGGGGCAACATTCAGTACTTC.

The chain employs TRBV20-1 and TRBJ2-1; D ambiguous. V was trimmed by 5 bases and J by 0 bases, leaving 17 bases between them. This CDR3 contains 16 residues. The V gene's germline CDR1 is DFQATT and CDR2 SNEGSKA (reference sequence). The CDR3 DNA sequence: TGCAGTGCTCAACCTCGGGCCGGAAGCTCCTACAATGAGCAGTTCTTC. This encodes CSAQPRAGSSYNEQFF.

At least ten counts were recorded for this clonotype. The gene calls are TRBV12-3 or TRBV12-4 and TRBJ2-7; no reliable D call. The V and J ends lost 5 bases and 6 bases respectively, with 11 bases between them. This CDR3 is built from 12 residues. The CDR3 is CASSTDLPEQYF. Written as DNA, the CDR3 is TGTGCCAGCAGTACGGACCTGCCCGAGCAGTACTTC.

V gene TRBV12-3 or TRBV12-4 combines with J gene TRBJ1-5; tentative D call: TRBD1 (6 bases). The V end was cut by 5 bases, the J end by 2 bases, with 13 bases between. The CDR3 is made up of 15 amino acids. CDR3 in DNA: TGTGCCAGCAGTCCCAGGGGTTTCGGCAATCAGCCCCAGCATTTT. Protein: CASSPRGFGNQPQHF.

The rearrangement links TRBV20-1 to TRBJ1-1, with D unresolved. The CDR3 loop spans 13 amino acids. Germline V gene sequence: CDR1 DFQATT, CDR2 SNEGSKA (reference sequence). Trimming cost V 0 bases and J 4 bases, with 9 bases left between them. The CDR3 nucleotides are TGCAGTGCTAGAGATTCCCCAGCCACTGAAGCTTTCTTT. The encoded protein is CSARDSPATEAFF.

V gene TRBV30 combines with J gene TRBJ2-4; TRBD2 agrees at 9 bases. After removal of 1 base from V and 0 bases from J, the junction contained 4 bases not matched to a gene. The germline gives CDR1 GTSNPN, CDR2 SVGIG (reference sequence). The CDR3 spans 16 residues. CDR3 in amino acids: CAWSDGTSQAKNIQYF. For the CDR3, the DNA is TGTGCCTGGAGTGACGGGACTAGCCAAGCCAAAAACATTCAGTACTTC.

The rearrangement joins TRBV7-9 to TRBJ1-2; TRBD1 aligns across 7 bases. This CDR3 contains 11 residues. Germline CDR1 is SEHNR and CDR2 is FQNEAQ (reference sequence). V was clipped by 5 bases and J by 12 bases; unmatched bases: 6. The CDR3, as DNA: TGTGCCAGCAGCCCTGAGACAGGGAACACCTTC. Its translation is CASSPETGNTF.

J is TRBJ2-1 and V is TRBV13; possibly TRBD2 for D (5 bases). The germline gives CDR1 PRHDT, CDR2 FYEKMQ (reference sequence). V shed 7 bases and J shed 3 bases, with 10 bases lying between them. This CDR3 has 13 residues. CDR3 sequence reads: CASKDLNYNEQFF. DNA for the CDR3: TGTGCCAGCAAGGACTTAAACTACAATGAGCAGTTCTTC.

About this clonotype: This may stem from a read error, because a much larger clone lies one nucleotide away. The chain joins TRBV7-3 to TRBJ1-1, with TRBD1 as a possible D gene (6 bases). The CDR3 sequence is 14 residues long. Germline lookup yields CDR1 SGHTA and CDR2 FQGTGA. V lost 5 bases and J lost 0, with 10 bases in between. Here the CDR3 reads CASSGGGLNTEAFF. As DNA, the CDR3 is TGTGCCAGCAGCGGGGGGGGCCTGAACACTGAAGCTTTCTTT.

In this sample, this clonotype turned up a few times. The chain uses TRBV28 and TRBJ1-2; D possibly corresponds to TRBD1 (5 bases). CDR1 and CDR2 from the germline V gene are MDHEN and SYDVKM. There are 13 residues in the CDR3. V was cut by 7 bases and J by 4 bases, with 13 bases left in between. CDR3 sequence reads: CASTGQAFYGYTF. DNA of the CDR3: TGTGCCAGCACCGGACAAGCCTTCTATGGCTACACCTTC.

The chain is built from TRBV6-5 and TRBJ1-2; D is perhaps TRBD1 (6 bases). This CDR3 spans 14 amino acids. Germline CDR1 MNHEY, CDR2 SVGAGI. Deletions cut 1 base from V and 2 bases from J, with 8 bases between. The chain's CDR3 is CASSYWQGNYGYTF. The CDR3 region has the DNA TGTGCCAGCAGTTACTGGCAGGGGAACTATGGCTACACCTTC.

The table lists this clonotype with a few counts. The chain uses TRBV28 and TRBJ2-5; 9 nucleotides match TRBD2. This CDR3 has 15 amino acids. Germline V lookup: CDR1 MDHEN, CDR2 SYDVKM. The CDR3 loop reads CAAGGAGVYQETQYF. As DNA, the CDR3 is TGTGCGGCGGGGGGGGCAGGGGTCTACCAAGAGACCCAGTACTTC.

V usage is TRBV6-6 and J usage is TRBJ2-7; a weak D match, TRBD1 (6 bases). V lost 6 bases and J lost 1, with 16 bases in between. CDR3 length: 15 amino acids. Germline CDR1 MNHNY, CDR2 SVGAGI (reference sequence). The DNA of the CDR3 is TGTGCCAGCAGCCCCACAGGGTCAGGTTCCTACGAGCAGTACTTC. Its translation is CASSPTGSGSYEQYF.